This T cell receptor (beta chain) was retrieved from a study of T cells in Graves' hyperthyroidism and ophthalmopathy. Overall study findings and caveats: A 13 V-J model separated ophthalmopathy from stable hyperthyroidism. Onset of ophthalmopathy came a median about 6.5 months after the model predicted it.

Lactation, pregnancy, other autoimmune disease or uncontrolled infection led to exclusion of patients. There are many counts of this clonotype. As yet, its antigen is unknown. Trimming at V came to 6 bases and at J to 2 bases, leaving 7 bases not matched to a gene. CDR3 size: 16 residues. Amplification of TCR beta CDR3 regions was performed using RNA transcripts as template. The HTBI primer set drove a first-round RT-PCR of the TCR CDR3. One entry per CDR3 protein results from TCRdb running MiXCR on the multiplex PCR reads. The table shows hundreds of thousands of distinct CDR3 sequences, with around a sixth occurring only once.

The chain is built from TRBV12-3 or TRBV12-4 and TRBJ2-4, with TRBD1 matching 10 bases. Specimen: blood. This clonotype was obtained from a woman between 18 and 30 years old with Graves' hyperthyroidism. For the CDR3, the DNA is TGTGCCAGCAGCACTGGACAGGGGGAAACCAAAAACATTCAGTACTTC. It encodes CASSTGQGETKNIQYF.